The source of this T cell receptor (beta chain) is a study of blood T cell dynamics during melanoma immunotherapy (TCRdb year 2020). With regard to the full study: Patients with metastatic melanoma were treated with first-line pembrolizumab or nivolumab plus ipilimumab as standard of care in the United Kingdom. To identify early correlates of response, the study profiled peripheral T cell receptor repertoires in patients with metastatic melanoma before and after one cycle of checkpoint inhibitor therapy. The training cohort consisted of consecutive patients, while an additional independent group of patients from the same centre was pooled to form an external validation set.

This clone appeared a single time. It lacks a known antigen. Base qualities are not provided; no much larger clone lies one nucleotide away. Points the paper makes about the study in general: The study was unable to establish whether the T cell clones driving the repertoire changes were melanoma-specific or instead reflected general immune activation. The relatively small sample size was acknowledged as something that could potentially limit how far the results can be generalized. A bifurcated reorganization of the PBMC repertoire at W3, with increased clonality or increased diversity, was observed in patients who later achieved disease control, unlike in progressors.

The CDR3 starts with the cysteine, ends with the phenylalanine, and has 12 residues. The entry retains the CDR3 DNA only, 36 bases that are in frame from base 1. CDR1 and CDR2 are drawn from the germline V gene: SGHAT, FQNNGV. The junction shows trimming of 5 bases on V and 5 bases on J, plus 9 bases between the germline ends. Every bulk PBMC sample was loaded with the same fixed amount of about 0.35 ug of DNA. TCR beta CDR3 sequences were amplified from genomic DNA using the immunoSEQ TCRb Assay kit according to manufacturer instructions. The KAPA Library Quantification Kit for Illumina platforms was used to quantify the pooled libraries by qPCR. Pooled libraries were clustered at 0.6-1.1 pM and sequenced on an Illumina NextSeq 500. Per the authors' processing: Analysis of the TCR data relied on immunoSEQ ANALYZER and the R LymphoSeq package. A rearrangement efficiency score was calculated as productive divided by the sum of productive and non-productive CDR3 sequences. Clonality was measured with the Gini coefficient and diversity with the Renyi index at alpha=1, compared pairwise between timepoints within each patient. In LymphoSeq, clonal relatedness was computed using an edit distance of 3, and repertoire similarity was computed using the Bhattacharyya coefficient. To classify response, a linear discriminant analysis based on week-3 changes in clonality and diversity was built using the R MASS and caret packages. TCRdb mirrors the immuneACCESS table, restricted to in-frame sequences. Some clones are absent from its copies; in checked studies, under half trace to an unresolved V gene, and the reason for the others is unknown. V and J calls and clone size are as listed in that table; D and trimming were resolved from the DNA. The sample data list 25,000 to 35,000 clones, and approximately 88% of these were observed just once. 10% of the sample belongs to the ten largest clones.

The meaning of the sample's time point label: week 3, after first cycle of checkpoint inhibitor. Blood samples were collected before treatment (T0) and at week 3 (W3), after the first cycle of checkpoint blockade. Except for two patients with rapid clinical progression, response was assessed 12 weeks after the first infusion by RECIST 1.1; disease control meant complete response, partial response or stable disease. Patients with prior systemic cancer treatment, concomitant immunosuppressant therapy or synchronous other active malignancies were excluded. Both bulk PBMC and plasma cell-free DNA were sequenced for TCR beta so that circulating cells and T cell turnover could be tracked. PBMC were isolated from blood with Lymphoprep and SepMate tubes, followed by red cell lysis. QIAamp DNA Blood Mini kits were used to extract DNA from PBMC and from sorted T cell subsets.

The chain is encoded by TRBV11-2 joined to TRBJ1-2; there is no confident call for the D gene. This clonotype originated in a human donor with melanoma. This sample comprised blood, obtained from a patient treated with checkpoint blockade. CDR3 protein: CASSHTSYGYTF. The DNA sequence is as follows: TGTGCCAGCAGCCATACGTCATATGGCTACACCTTC.